This T cell receptor beta chain was retrieved from a study of early T cells in non-severe SARS-CoV-2 infection. MiXCR was run by TCRdb on the 5' RACE reads, yielding one entry per CDR3 protein. Here the sample spans more than 90,000 distinct CDR3 sequences, approximately 11% being singletons. V was clipped by 4 bases and J by 4 bases, with 16 bases between them. This CDR3 has 15 amino acids. This clonotype originated in an adult who was a healthcare worker with PCR-confirmed SARS-CoV-2 infection or an uninfected control (not recorded which). The chain carries TRBV12-3 or TRBV12-4 and TRBJ2-5, with TRBD2 as a possible D gene (5 bases). The sequencing input was whole blood. The CDR3 is CASSSWALSGETQYF. CDR3 sequence (DNA): TGTGCCAGCAGTTCCTGGGCCTTAAGCGGAGAGACCCAGTACTTC.